These 17 T cell receptor beta chains came from one sample sequenced in a study of blood T cell repertoires in COVID-19. This table comes from immunoSEQ multiplex PCR, and its TCRdb copy is limited to in-frame clones, with some not included. Of about 100,000 clones in the sample, about 88% were seen once. The sample was peripheral blood. These receptors originate from a man older than 75 with acute or convalescent COVID-19.

The chain carries TRBV6-2 or TRBV6-3 and TRBJ2-7, with D possibly being TRBD1 (6 bases). V was trimmed by 5 bases and J by 3 bases, leaving 17 bases between them. The CDR3 length is 15 residues. Looked up from germline, CDR1 is MNHEY and CDR2 is SVGEGT. This chain's CDR3 is CASSGPRQAYYEQYF. The CDR3 DNA is TGTGCCAGCAGTGGCCCTCGACAGGCTTACTACGAGCAGTACTTC.

The chain carries TRBV6-6 and TRBJ2-5, with a weak D call TRBD2 (5 bases). Germline V gene lookup returns CDR1 MNHNY and CDR2 SVGAGI (reference sequence). This CDR3 is built from 16 residues. The ends were cut back, 1 base at V and 4 bases at J, with 16 bases in the middle. CDR3 in DNA: TGTGCCAGCAGTTACTTTGTGGGAGCCGGGCGAGAGACCCAGTACTTC. Translating it yields CASSYFVGAGRETQYF.

This chain joins TRBV4-3 and TRBJ2-7, with D possibly being TRBD1 (5 bases). The CDR3 runs 13 residues. The V end lost 1 base, the J end lost 3 bases, and 7 bases lay between the germline ends. The germline CDR1 and CDR2 sequences are LGHNA and YSLEER. CDR3 in amino acids: CASSQAQGYEQYF. Written as DNA, the CDR3 is TGCGCCAGCAGCCAAGCGCAGGGCTACGAGCAGTACTTC.

The rearrangement uses TRBV5-1 and TRBJ2-3; possibly TRBD2 for D (6 bases). This CDR3 has 16 amino acids. Trimming stripped 0 bases from V and 0 bases from J, with 11 bases between. Germline lookup yields CDR1 SGHRS and CDR2 YFSETQ. The CDR3 DNA sequence: TGCGCCAGCAGCTTGGGGCGCCTAGCGAGCACAGATACGCAGTATTTT. Its protein is CASSLGRLASTDTQYF.

The V and J genes are TRBV4-1 and TRBJ2-3, with 7 bases matching TRBD1. This CDR3 is built from 16 residues. The V gene's germline CDR1 is MGHRA and CDR2 YSYEKL. With 3 bases clipped from V and 1 base from J, the junction kept 7 bases outside the gene matches. The CDR3 sequence is CASSQATGARTDTQYF. CDR3 coding DNA: TGCGCCAGCAGCCAGGCCACAGGGGCTCGCACAGATACGCAGTATTTT.

The table lists this clone with a few counts. This rearrangement joins TRBV5-4 to TRBJ2-7, with D possibly being TRBD1 (7 bases). The V and J ends lost 6 bases and 6 bases respectively, with 22 bases between them. The CDR3 loop spans 15 amino acids. The germline V gene has CDR1 SGHNT and CDR2 YYREEE (reference sequence). CDR3 in amino acids: CASNPPGTEGGEQYF. DNA for the CDR3: TGTGCCAGCAACCCACCCGGGACAGAGGGAGGCGAGCAGTACTTC.

The chain combines TRBV20-1 with TRBJ2-1; 8 bases align to TRBD2. Trimming cost V 3 bases and J 2 bases; bases outside gene matches: 3. Germline V gene lookup returns CDR1 DFQATT and CDR2 SNEGSKA (reference sequence). CDR3 length: 14 residues. CDR3 nucleotide sequence: TGCAGTGCTAGTAGCGGGAACCCCTACAATGAGCAGTTCTTC. This sequence encodes CSASSGNPYNEQFF.

This chain joins TRBV19 and TRBJ2-5; TRBD1 is a possible D gene (6 bases). V lost 5 bases and J 1 base, leaving 8 bases between the germline ends. The CDR3 runs to 13 residues. Germline CDR1 reads LNHDA; CDR2 reads SQIVND (reference sequence). CDR3 DNA sequence: TGTGCCAGTAGTGGCAGGGGCCAAGAGACCCAGTACTTC. Residues: CASSGRGQETQYF.

V gene TRBV27 combines with J gene TRBJ1-3; 8 bases line up with TRBD1. The length of the CDR3 is 14 residues. Germline CDR1 and CDR2: MNHEY and SMNVEV (reference sequence). The junction had 4 bases not matched to a gene; V was cut back by 7 bases and J by 2 bases. The CDR3 DNA reads as TGTGCCAGCAAGTGGACAGGGACTGGAAACACCATATATTTT. Translated, it gives CASKWTGTGNTIYF.

The chain joins TRBV28 to TRBJ1-2; D possibly corresponds to TRBD1 (6 bases). Trimming removed 2 bases at V and 3 bases at J, with 10 bases between. There are 14 residues in the CDR3. From germline, CDR1 is MDHEN and CDR2 SYDVKM. For the CDR3, the DNA is TGTGCCAGCAGTTTAGGACAGCGGTACTATGGCTACACCTTC. Amino acids: CASSLGQRYYGYTF.

J is TRBJ2-3 and V is TRBV7-6; 7 bases are a match to TRBD2. The CDR3 sequence is 15 residues long. The J segment lost 0 bases and the V segment lost 5 bases, leaving 5 bases of the junction unmatched. CDR1 SGHVS and CDR2 FNYEAQ come from the germline V gene. CDR3 region: CASSPAGESTDTQYF. CDR3 nucleotides: TGTGCCAGCAGCCCGGCGGGAGAAAGCACAGATACGCAGTATTTT.

Only one count was recorded for this clone. J is TRBJ1-3 and V is TRBV28; D unresolved. The CDR3 consists of 15 residues. In germline, CDR1 is MDHEN, CDR2 SYDVKM. V was shortened by 3 bases and J by 1 base, with 10 bases between the two germline ends. This chain's CDR3 is CASSLDYKSGNTIYF. Here the CDR3 DNA reads TGTGCCAGCAGTTTGGACTACAAGTCTGGAAACACCATATATTTT.

The rearrangement links TRBV19 to TRBJ2-7, with 12 bases aligning to TRBD1. CDR1 and CDR2 (germline): LNHDA, SQIVND (reference sequence). This CDR3 has 18 residues. Unmatched junction bases numbered 11, after V lost 3 bases and J lost 2 bases. The CDR3 DNA reads as TGTGCCAGTAGTATCTCCGGGACAGGGGGCGCAAAAGCCTACGAGCAGTACTTC. Residues: CASSISGTGGAKAYEQYF.

The J gene is TRBJ2-1, the V gene TRBV9; 8 nucleotides match TRBD2. The CDR3 spans 15 residues. Germline V lookup: CDR1 SGDLS, CDR2 YYNGEE. After removal of 5 bases from V and 6 bases from J, the junction contained 10 bases not matched to a gene. Written as DNA, the CDR3 is TGTGCCAGCAGTCAAATAGCGGGAAAGAGCAATGAGCAGTTCTTC. It is translated as CASSQIAGKSNEQFF.

The chain couples TRBV19 to TRBJ2-5; 7 nucleotides agree with TRBD2. Germline V gene lookup returns CDR1 LNHDA and CDR2 SQIVND (reference sequence). V shed 3 bases, J shed 7 bases, and the junction held 8 bases outside the gene matches. The CDR3 extends over 14 amino acids. Written as DNA, the CDR3 is TGTGCCAGTAGTATTCAGGGATGGGGGGGGACCCAGTACTTC. As protein: CASSIQGWGGTQYF.

This chain links TRBV29-1 with TRBJ2-7; TRBD1 is a possible D gene (6 bases). The CDR3 is 13 residues long. V was pared by 7 bases and J by 5 bases, with 18 bases between. Germline CDR1 SQVTM, CDR2 ANQGSEA. Here the CDR3 reads CSGTLGTFHEQYF. The CDR3 nucleotides read TGCAGCGGAACCTTAGGGACATTCCACGAGCAGTACTTC.

The J gene is TRBJ2-3, the V gene TRBV6-1; 7 bases match TRBD1. Germline V gene lookup returns CDR1 MNHNS and CDR2 SASEGT. This CDR3 is 15 amino acids long. V lost 3 bases to trimming and J lost 3 bases; unmatched junction nucleotides: 6. The CDR3 nucleotides read TGTGCCAGCAGTGATCTCCAGACAGGGACAGATACGCAGTATTTT. Translated: CASSDLQTGTDTQYF.